This T cell receptor beta chain appears in the sequencing data of a study of blood T cell repertoires in COVID-19. About the study: COVID-19 samples collected from the United States, Italy and Spain covered acute and convalescent phases.

The CDR3 has 12 residues. The V gene's germline CDR1 is GTSNPN and CDR2 SVGIG (reference sequence). Trimming shortened V by 2 bases and J by 6 bases, and 10 bases separated the two germline ends. Authors' methods: The authors estimated nucleated cell counts from reference gene primer amplification. Profiling relied on immunoSEQ multiplex PCR, and the TCRdb table lists in-frame clones only, not all of them. Clonal size and the V and J genes are those of that table, whereas D and trimming came from the DNA. The repertoire consists of approximately 200,000 clones, with less than 90% occurring once and the leading ten covering 5% to 6.5%.

Specimen: peripheral blood. The J gene is TRBJ1-1, the V gene TRBV30; D unresolved. This clonotype was sampled from a woman aged 55-69 years who had recovered from COVID-19. The DNA for the CDR3 is TGTGCCTGGAGTCTGAGACTCTCTGAAGCTTTCTTT. It specifies CAWSLRLSEAFF.